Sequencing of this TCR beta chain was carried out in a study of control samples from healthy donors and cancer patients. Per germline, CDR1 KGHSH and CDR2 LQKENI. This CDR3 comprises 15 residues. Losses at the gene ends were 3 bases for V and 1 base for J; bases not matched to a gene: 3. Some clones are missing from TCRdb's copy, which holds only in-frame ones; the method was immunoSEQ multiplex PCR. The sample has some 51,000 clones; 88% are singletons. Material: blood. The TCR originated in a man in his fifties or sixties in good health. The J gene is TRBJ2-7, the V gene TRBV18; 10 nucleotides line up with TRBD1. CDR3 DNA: TGTGCCAGCTCACCGGGACAGGGGCTTTCCTACGAGCAGTACTTC. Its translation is CASSPGQGLSYEQYF.